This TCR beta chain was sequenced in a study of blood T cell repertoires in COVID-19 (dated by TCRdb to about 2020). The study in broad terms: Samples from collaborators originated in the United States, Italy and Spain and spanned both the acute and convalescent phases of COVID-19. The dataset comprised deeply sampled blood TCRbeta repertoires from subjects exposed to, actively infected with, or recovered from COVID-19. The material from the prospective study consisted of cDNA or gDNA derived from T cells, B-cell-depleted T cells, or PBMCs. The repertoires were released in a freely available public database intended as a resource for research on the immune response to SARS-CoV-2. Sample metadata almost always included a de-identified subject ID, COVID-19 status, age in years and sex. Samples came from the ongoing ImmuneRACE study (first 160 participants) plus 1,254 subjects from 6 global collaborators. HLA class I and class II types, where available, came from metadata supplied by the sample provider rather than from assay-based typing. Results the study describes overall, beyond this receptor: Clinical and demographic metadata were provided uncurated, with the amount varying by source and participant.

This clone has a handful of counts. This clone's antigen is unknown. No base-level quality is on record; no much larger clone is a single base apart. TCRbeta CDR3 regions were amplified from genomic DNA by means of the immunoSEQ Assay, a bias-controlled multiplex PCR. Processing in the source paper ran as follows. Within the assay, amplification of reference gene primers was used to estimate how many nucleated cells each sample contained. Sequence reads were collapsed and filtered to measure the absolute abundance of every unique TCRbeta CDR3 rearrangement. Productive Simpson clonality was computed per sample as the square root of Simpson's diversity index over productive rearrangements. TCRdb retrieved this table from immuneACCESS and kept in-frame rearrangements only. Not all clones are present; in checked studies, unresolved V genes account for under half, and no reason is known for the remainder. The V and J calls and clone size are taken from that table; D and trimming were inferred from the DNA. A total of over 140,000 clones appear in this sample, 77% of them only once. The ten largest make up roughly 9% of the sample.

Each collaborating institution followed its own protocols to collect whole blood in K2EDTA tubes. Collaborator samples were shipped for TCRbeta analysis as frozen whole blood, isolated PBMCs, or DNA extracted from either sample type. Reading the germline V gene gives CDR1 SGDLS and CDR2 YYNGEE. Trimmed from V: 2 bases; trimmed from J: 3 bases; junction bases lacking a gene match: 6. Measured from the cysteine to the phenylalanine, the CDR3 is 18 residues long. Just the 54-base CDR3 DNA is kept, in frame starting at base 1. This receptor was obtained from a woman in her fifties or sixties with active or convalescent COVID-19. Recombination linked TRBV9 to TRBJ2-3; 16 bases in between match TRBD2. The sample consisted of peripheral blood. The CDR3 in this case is CASSVGTSGRARTDTQYF. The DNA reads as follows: TGTGCCAGCAGCGTGGGGACTAGCGGGAGGGCCCGGACAGATACGCAGTATTTT.